The clone carrying this TCR beta chain was counted many times. For TCRbeta, the library was prepared with unique molecular identifiers. MiXCR was run by TCRdb on the PCR reads, yielding one entry per CDR3 protein. The data contain under 300,000 distinct CDR3 sequences, 9.7% of them singletons. This sample was taken from a study of T-cell reconstitution after alpha-beta-depleted transplantation in children. V was cut by 4 bases and J by 0 bases, with 7 bases left in between. The germline V gene encodes CDR1 SEHNR and CDR2 FQNEAQ (reference sequence). There are 13 residues in the CDR3. This chain joins TRBV7-9 and TRBJ2-7; D is uncertain. The input for sequencing was PBMCs from the stem cell graft donor, taken from the stem cell graft. This receptor was obtained from a human donor who donated a stem cell graft to a child with SCID. CDR3 nucleotide sequence: TGTGCCAGCAGCTACACAGACTCCTACGAGCAGTACTTC. Its protein is CASSYTDSYEQYF. Using reference TRBV7-9 and TRBJ2-7 for the parts outside the CDR3, the full variable domain is DTGVSQNPRHKITKRGQNVTFRCDPISEHNRLYWYRQTLGQGPEFLTYFQNEAQLEKSRLLSDRFSAERPKGSFSTLEIQRTEQGDSAMYLCASSYTDSYEQYFGPGTRLTVT.